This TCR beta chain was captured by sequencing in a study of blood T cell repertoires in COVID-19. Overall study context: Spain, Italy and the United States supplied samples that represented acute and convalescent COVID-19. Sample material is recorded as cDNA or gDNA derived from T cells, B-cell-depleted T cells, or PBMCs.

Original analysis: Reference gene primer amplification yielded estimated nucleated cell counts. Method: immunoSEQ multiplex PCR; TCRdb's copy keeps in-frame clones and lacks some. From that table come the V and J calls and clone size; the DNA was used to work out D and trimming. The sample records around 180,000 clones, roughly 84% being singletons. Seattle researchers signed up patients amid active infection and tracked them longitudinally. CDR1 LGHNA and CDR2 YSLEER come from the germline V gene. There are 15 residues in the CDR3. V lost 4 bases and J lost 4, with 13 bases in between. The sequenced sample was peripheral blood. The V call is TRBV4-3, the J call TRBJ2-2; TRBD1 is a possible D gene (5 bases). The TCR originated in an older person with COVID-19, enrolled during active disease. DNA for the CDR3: TGCGCCAGCAGCCTCAAGGGTGGGGCCACCGGGGAGCTGTTTTTT. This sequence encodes CASSLKGGATGELFF.